This TCR beta chain was observed in a study of blood T cell repertoires in COVID-19 (dated by TCRdb to 2018 to 2020). In terms of the full investigation: The collaborator samples originated in the United States, Italy and Spain and spanned the acute and convalescent phases of COVID-19. The material from the prospective study consisted of cDNA or gDNA derived from T cells, B-cell-depleted T cells, or PBMCs. Subjects who had been exposed to COVID-19, were actively infected with it, or had recovered from it provided the deeply sampled blood TCRbeta repertoires that made up the dataset. The repertoires were made available in a free public database intended to serve as a resource for research on the immune response to SARS-CoV-2. The samples were drawn from two sources: the first 160 participants of the ongoing ImmuneRACE study, and 1,200 or so subjects contributed by 6 global collaborators. A de-identified subject ID, COVID-19 status, age in years and sex were almost always included in the sample metadata. Where available, HLA class I and class II types were obtained from metadata supplied by the sample provider rather than from assay-based typing.

Points the paper makes about the study in general: Clinical and demographic metadata were provided uncurated, with the amount varying by source and participant.

Remarks on this clone: Its antigen is currently not known. Base qualities are not recorded, but no much larger clone differs from it by a single base.

TCRbeta CDR3 regions were amplified from genomic DNA using the immunoSEQ Assay, a bias-controlled multiplex PCR. Processing in the source paper ran as follows. Nucleated cell counts per sample were estimated from amplification of reference gene primers within the assay. Sequence reads were collapsed and filtered to measure the absolute abundance of every unique TCRbeta CDR3 rearrangement. For each sample, productive Simpson clonality was calculated as the square root of Simpson's diversity index across productive rearrangements. Drawn from immuneACCESS, this table holds only the in-frame rearrangements with V and J called that TCRdb kept. Clones are partly lost; checked studies trace under half to an unresolved V gene and leave the rest unexplained. V, J and clone size are taken as reported in that table, and D and trimming were inferred from the DNA itself. This sample gives under 350,000 clones in total; over 85% of them show up just once. Together, the top ten hold roughly 1.9% of the sample.

Enrolling through a virtual design, the prospective study's participants ranged in age from roughly 18 to 95 years and lived across roughly 23 United States geographic areas. In the prospective study, cohorts were assigned on the basis of participant-reported clinical history obtained from a screening survey and a study questionnaire. Recovered participants in ImmuneRACE Cohort 3 were defined as having two consecutive negative NP/OP PCR tests, clearance from a healthcare professional, or resolution of symptoms. In the prospective study, whole blood, serum and a nasopharyngeal or oropharyngeal swab were collected from each participant by mobile phlebotomists. Over a roughly 2-month period, participants in the prospective study had the option of providing additional blood draws and questionnaires. Before DNA extraction, prospective study blood samples were shipped either frozen or at room temperature.

The cysteine opens and the phenylalanine closes a CDR3 of 14 amino acids. Only the CDR3 DNA stays, 42 bases, in frame from base 1. The germline V gene (reference sequence) supplies CDR1 SGHNT and CDR2 YYREEE. Deletion took 2 bases off V and 8 bases off J, with a span of 16 bases between the germline ends. What was sequenced was PBMCs or T cells enriched from blood (not recorded which). The TCR originated in a woman aged 60-70 years who had recovered from COVID-19. The chain uses TRBV5-4 and TRBJ1-2, with no confident D gene call. The DNA sequence follows: TGTGCCAGCAGCTTTGAGGGATGGCGAGGGGGCTACACCTTC. Translated, this is CASSFEGWRGGYTF.